The 31 T cell receptor beta chains listed next were all sequenced from one sample in a study of blood T cell repertoires in COVID-19. Some clones are missing from TCRdb's copy, which holds only in-frame ones; the method was immunoSEQ multiplex PCR. This table has more than 45,000 clones, 70% to 90% appearing once. Sequenced material: peripheral blood. These receptor sequences come from a man of 80 years or more with acute or convalescent COVID-19.

This clone was seen once. The genes are TRBV5-1 and TRBJ2-7; TRBD1 matches at 9 bases. The CDR3 extends over 15 amino acids. Germline trimming cut 6 bases from V and 6 bases from J; bases unmatched to any gene: 13. Germline V gene data show CDR1 as SGHRS and CDR2 as YFSETQ. The DNA for the CDR3 is TGCGCCAGCAACCGGGAAGGGAGGACAGGGGTCGAGCAGTACTTC. Translated: CASNREGRTGVEQYF.

J is TRBJ1-1 and V is TRBV6-5, with no clear D. Looked up from germline, CDR1 is MNHEY and CDR2 is SVGAGI. The CDR3 is 13 residues long. Trimming cost V 6 bases and J 1 base, with 9 bases left between them. The DNA of the CDR3 is TGTGCCAGCAGATCAATTAGGAACACTGAAGCTTTCTTT. Protein sequence: CASRSIRNTEAFF.

Here the CDR3 DNA reads TGTGCCTGGAGTGTAACAAGTAACAGGGCGGACCAGCATTTT. It translates to CAWSVTSNRADQHF. V usage is TRBV30 and J usage is TRBJ1-5, with a tentative D call TRBD1 (6 bases). Germline V gives CDR1 GTSNPN, CDR2 SVGIG (reference sequence). V lost 0 bases, J lost 12 bases, and 18 bases lay in between. The CDR3 spans 14 residues.

DNA of the CDR3: TGTGCCAGCAGCGTAGAACAGGGAACGGGGAATGAGCAGTTCTTC. Its translation: CASSVEQGTGNEQFF. The rearrangement uses TRBV9 and TRBJ2-1, with a possible D match to TRBD1 (6 bases). The CDR3 sequence is 15 residues long. Trimming took off 0 bases at V and 7 bases at J, with 14 bases between the two ends. Germline V gene data show CDR1 as SGDLS and CDR2 as YYNGEE.

This chain uses TRBV19 with TRBJ1-2; D possibly corresponds to TRBD1 (5 bases). The CDR3 is made up of 14 amino acids. CDR1 LNHDA and CDR2 SQIVND come from the germline V gene (reference sequence). V dropped 4 bases and J dropped 1 base, with 10 bases sitting between them. The CDR3 DNA reads TGTGCCAGTAGTACTACAGGAGATAACTATGGCTACACCTTC. Translation: CASSTTGDNYGYTF.

The CDR3 nucleotides read TGCAGCGTTTCGACTAGCGGGGGGGCCGGAGATACGCAGTATTTT. This translates into CSVSTSGGAGDTQYF. The gene calls are TRBV29-1 and TRBJ2-3; 14 bases map to TRBD2. From germline, CDR1 is SQVTM and CDR2 ANQGSEA. The CDR3 is 15 amino acids. The trim removed 5 bases at V and 5 bases at J, leaving 6 bases unmatched.

The chain is built from TRBV30 and TRBJ1-2; 7 nucleotides match TRBD1. This CDR3 is built from 13 residues. J gave up 7 bases and V 2 bases, and 7 bases lay outside the gene matches. Germline CDR1 and CDR2: GTSNPN and SVGIG (reference sequence). The CDR3 is CAWSRFQGVGYTF. The CDR3 region has the DNA TGTGCCTGGAGTCGATTCCAGGGGGTTGGCTACACCTTC.

The V gene is TRBV9, the J gene TRBJ2-1, with 7 bases lining up with TRBD2. The CDR3 loop spans 15 amino acids. J gave up 6 bases and V 0 bases, and 6 bases lay outside the gene matches. Germline V gives CDR1 SGDLS, CDR2 YYNGEE. DNA for the CDR3: TGTGCCAGCAGCGTAGGCGCGGGGGACGCCAATGAGCAGTTCTTC. Translation gives CASSVGAGDANEQFF.

This chain links TRBV18 with TRBJ1-1, with D uncertain. Trimming removed 3 bases at V and 4 bases at J, with 12 bases between. CDR3 size: 14 residues. Germline loops: CDR1 KGHSH, CDR2 LQKENI. The CDR3 nucleotides read TGTGCCAGCTCACCCTCGTTGGGAGGCACTGAAGCTTTCTTT. Translation: CASSPSLGGTEAFF.

The V gene is TRBV6-5, the J gene TRBJ1-2, with TRBD1 identical over 7 bases. CDR3 size: 15 residues. Trimming removed 10 bases from V and 9 bases from J; junction bases left unmatched: 20. Germline V CDR1 and CDR2: MNHEY, SVGAGI. CDR3 protein: CAINRGGGQSTSYTF. The CDR3 nucleotides read TGTGCCATAAACAGGGGAGGCGGCCAATCCACGAGCTACACCTTC.

The rearrangement uses TRBV12-3 or TRBV12-4 and TRBJ2-7; 7 bases are a match to TRBD1. With V trimmed by 5 bases and J by 6 bases, 4 bases remained unmatched. This CDR3 has 12 residues. The CDR3 DNA reads TGTGCCAGCAGTGGGGACAGAGGCGAGCAGTACTTC. Residues: CASSGDRGEQYF.

The rearrangement links TRBV6-6 to TRBJ2-6, with D unclear. This CDR3 comprises 14 residues. Germline V gene lookup returns CDR1 MNHNY and CDR2 SVGAGI (reference sequence). V was cut by 11 bases and J by 2 bases, with 13 bases left in between. DNA for the CDR3: TGTGCCTCGATGGCGGCAGCTGGGGCCAACGTCCTGACTTTC. Encoded protein: CASMAAAGANVLTF.

The chain couples TRBV7-3 to TRBJ2-7, with TRBD1 matching over 9 bases. The germline CDR1 and CDR2 sequences are SGHTA and FQGTGA. The CDR3 runs 15 residues. After removal of 5 bases from V and 3 bases from J, the junction contained 8 bases not matched to a gene. The CDR3 sequence is CASSIVPGQGYEQYF. CDR3 DNA sequence: TGTGCCAGCAGCATAGTGCCGGGACAGGGCTACGAGCAGTACTTC.

The chain employs TRBV7-3 and TRBJ2-1; unclear D gene. V was clipped by 4 bases and J by 8 bases, with 15 bases between them. CDR1 and CDR2 (germline): SGHTA, FQGTGA. The CDR3 loop spans 14 amino acids. CDR3 region: CASSSDSRGDEQFF. The CDR3 DNA reads TGTGCCAGCAGCTCTGACTCACGAGGCGATGAGCAGTTCTTC.

The chain is built from TRBV19 and TRBJ1-5, with 12 nucleotides matching TRBD1. The CDR3 is made up of 17 amino acids. After removal of 6 bases from V and 6 bases from J, the junction contained 12 bases not matched to a gene. Germline loops: CDR1 LNHDA, CDR2 SQIVND (reference sequence). The CDR3 nucleotides are TGTGCCAGTAGACCTCCGGGACAGGGGGCTTACGGTCAGCCCCAGCATTTT. Protein product: CASRPPGQGAYGQPQHF.

V gene TRBV6-5 combines with J gene TRBJ2-7, with 9 bases lining up with TRBD1. The CDR3 is 15 residues long. Germline values: CDR1 MNHEY, CDR2 SVGAGI. With V trimmed by 4 bases and J by 3 bases, 7 bases remained unmatched. CDR3 nucleotide sequence: TGTGCCAGCAGTTCCCCTCGGACAGGGGTCTACGAGCAGTACTTC. This encodes CASSSPRTGVYEQYF.

This clone has just one count. V gene TRBV7-9 combines with J gene TRBJ2-3; D might be TRBD2 (5 bases). The CDR3 loop spans 14 amino acids. Germline V gives CDR1 SEHNR, CDR2 FQNEAQ (reference sequence). The V and J ends lost 3 bases and 2 bases respectively, with 9 bases between them. The CDR3 DNA reads TGTGCCAGCAGCTTGGCGGGCTACACAGATACGCAGTATTTT. Amino acid sequence: CASSLAGYTDTQYF.

In regard to this clone: This sample also contains other DNA sequences that code for the same CDR3. The rearrangement joins TRBV29-1 to TRBJ1-2, with a weak D call TRBD1 (5 bases). Germline assignment: CDR1 SQVTM and CDR2 ANQGSEA. Trimming shortened V by 4 bases and J by 2 bases, and 8 bases separated the two germline ends. The CDR3 runs 12 residues. The chain's CDR3 is CSVGGANYGYTF. The DNA of the CDR3 is TGCAGCGTTGGCGGGGCCAACTATGGCTACACCTTC. Combining the CDR3 with reference TRBV29-1 and TRBJ1-2 gives the whole variable domain SAVISQKPSRDICQRGTSLTIQCQVDSQVTMMFWYRQQPGQSLTLIATANQGSEATYESGFVIDKFPISRPNLTFSTLTVSNMSPEDSSIYLCSVGGANYGYTFGSGTRLTVV.

V usage is TRBV7-6 and J usage is TRBJ1-5, with TRBD1 as a possible D gene (6 bases). This CDR3 is 15 amino acids long. V lost 4 bases and J lost 1, with 11 bases in between. Germline CDR1 reads SGHVS; CDR2 reads FNYEAQ. CDR3 sequence (DNA): TGTGCCAGCAGCTCAAGCGGGACAAGCAATCAGCCCCAGCATTTT. Its protein product is CASSSSGTSNQPQHF.

The gene calls are TRBV5-4 and TRBJ1-6, with D possibly being TRBD1 (6 bases). Looked up from germline, CDR1 is SGHNT and CDR2 is YYREEE (reference sequence). The CDR3 extends over 14 amino acids. V lost 4 bases to trimming and J lost 7 bases, with 12 bases between them. CDR3 amino acids: CASSTGTTNSPLHF. DNA for the CDR3: TGTGCCAGCAGCACAGGGACAACAAATTCACCCCTCCACTTT.

This clone was picked up a small number of times. This chain uses TRBV18 with TRBJ2-5, with a possible D match to TRBD2 (5 bases). CDR1 is KGHSH and CDR2 is LQKENI in the germline V gene. The CDR3 has 14 residues. Trimming took 5 bases from V and 1 from J, leaving 11 bases between them. The CDR3 DNA is TGTGCCAGCTCAAAAGGGAGTACCCAAGAGACCCAGTACTTC. Protein product: CASSKGSTQETQYF.

About this clone itself: Other DNA sequences of this sample code for an identical CDR3. The DNA of the CDR3 is TGCGCCAGCAGCTTGGGCGGAGGGGAGACCCAGTACTTC. It translates to CASSLGGGETQYF. The chain recombines TRBV5-1 with TRBJ2-5, with D possibly TRBD2 on 6 matching bases. The CDR3 is 13 amino acids. The V end was cut by 0 bases, the J end by 5 bases, with 8 bases between. CDR1 and CDR2 from the germline V gene are SGHRS and YFSETQ.

The chain is built from TRBV5-6 and TRBJ1-2; 7 bases map to TRBD1. CDR3 length equals 14 residues. Germline assignment: CDR1 SGHDT and CDR2 YYEEEE. V shed 2 bases, J shed 0 bases, and the junction held 1 base outside the gene matches. CDR3 sequence (DNA): TGTGCCAGCAGCTTTAGGGGGCCTAACTATGGCTACACCTTC. Translating it yields CASSFRGPNYGYTF.

This clone has only one observation. The V call is TRBV19, the J call TRBJ2-1, with TRBD2 matching over 10 bases. The V gene's germline CDR1 is LNHDA and CDR2 SQIVND (reference sequence). The V segment lost 5 bases and the J segment 9 bases; nucleotides outside the gene matches: 10. The CDR3 is 15 residues long. CDR3 in amino acids: CASSSRLAGGGEQFF. Written as DNA, the CDR3 is TGTGCCAGTAGTTCCCGACTAGCGGGTGGCGGTGAGCAGTTCTTC.

The chain combines TRBV5-4 with TRBJ1-3; 9 bases align to TRBD1. The CDR3 runs to 18 residues. The J segment lost 5 bases and the V segment lost 4 bases, leaving 16 bases of the junction unmatched. Germline lookup yields CDR1 SGHNT and CDR2 YYREEE (reference sequence). The CDR3 reads CASSHGRSGTGLRNTIYF. The CDR3 nucleotides read TGTGCCAGCAGCCATGGCCGGTCCGGGACAGGGTTGAGAAACACCATATATTTT.

The chain uses TRBV28 and TRBJ2-1; TRBD2 might be the D (5 bases). The ends were cut back, 10 bases at V and 4 bases at J, with 17 bases in the middle. CDR1 MDHEN and CDR2 SYDVKM come from the germline V gene. The CDR3 length is 14 residues. This CDR3 reads CATPRAGNYNEQFF. CDR3 sequence (DNA): TGTGCCACGCCGCGGGCGGGCAATTACAATGAGCAGTTCTTC.

The chain uses TRBV7-8 and TRBJ1-2; D not certain. CDR1 is SGHVS and CDR2 is FQNEAQ in the germline V gene. The CDR3 has 14 amino acids. Between the trimmed V and J ends, which lost 7 bases and 2 bases, there was a span of 14 bases. The DNA for the CDR3 is TGTGCCAGCAACCCCCCTCTACGGAACTATGGCTACACCTTC. This encodes CASNPPLRNYGYTF.

The rearrangement links TRBV6-2 or TRBV6-3 to TRBJ2-4; 10 positions match TRBD1. CDR3 length: 17 residues. The germline CDR1 and CDR2 sequences are MNHEY and SVGEGT. The junction had 3 bases not matched to a gene; V was cut back by 0 bases and J by 1 base. The CDR3 nucleotides are TGTGCCAGCAGTTACTCGGGACAGGGGTTCGCCAAAAACATTCAGTACTTC. Residues: CASSYSGQGFAKNIQYF.

In its sample, this clone was seen a few times. The chain has TRBV7-3 and TRBJ1-1; the D gene is possibly TRBD1 (6 bases). Trimming left V 1 base short and J 6 bases short, with 12 bases between. The germline V gene has CDR1 SGHTA and CDR2 FQGTGA. The CDR3 sequence is 14 residues long. Here the CDR3 DNA reads TGTGCCAGCAGCTTAAGCAGGGGTTCCGCTGAAGCTTTCTTT. Translation: CASSLSRGSAEAFF.

The chain employs TRBV5-1 and TRBJ2-7; 8 nucleotides align to TRBD1. The trim removed 1 base at V and 5 bases at J, leaving 2 bases unmatched. CDR1 and CDR2 (germline): SGHRS, YFSETQ. This CDR3 comprises 13 residues. The CDR3 region is CASSLQQGDEQYF. CDR3 sequence (DNA): TGCGCCAGCAGCTTGCAACAGGGGGACGAGCAGTACTTC.

The chain links TRBV20-1 to TRBJ1-2; no firm D call. From germline, CDR1 is DFQATT and CDR2 SNEGSKA (reference sequence). The CDR3 sequence is 9 residues long. The CDR3 DNA reads TGCACTACTGCGCCCGGCTACACCTTC. It yields the protein CTTAPGYTF.